This TCR beta chain comes out of a study of a mutant IDH1 vaccine in newly diagnosed glioma. Germline CDR1 reads MNHNS; CDR2 reads SASEGT. V shed 4 bases, J shed 5 bases, and the junction held 6 bases outside the gene matches. The CDR3 runs 15 residues. As to this clone: Its antigen is still unknown.

Sequencing used immunoSEQ multiplex PCR; TCRdb keeps in-frame clones, though not all of them. The table lists 45,000 to 65,000 clones, around three fifths of them singletons. Time point reported: week 47, end of study. A single vaccine dose contained 300 ug of mutant IDH1 20-mer peptide, and topical imiquimod was used with it. During weeks 1, 3, 5, 7, 11, 15, 19 and 23, patients received eight vaccinations. The chain has TRBV6-1 and TRBJ1-4; TRBD1 aligns across 8 bases. The material was peripheral blood mononuclear cells (PBMCs), obtained from a glioma patient whose treatment included an IDH1 peptide vaccine. The TCR sequence derives from a man aged 40-55 years with glioma. Some clones in this sample may be carry-over from other donors' samples. For the CDR3, the DNA is TGTGCCAGCAGTGCACAGGGGGGAAGAAATGAAAAACTGTTTTTT. Residues: CASSAQGGRNEKLFF.